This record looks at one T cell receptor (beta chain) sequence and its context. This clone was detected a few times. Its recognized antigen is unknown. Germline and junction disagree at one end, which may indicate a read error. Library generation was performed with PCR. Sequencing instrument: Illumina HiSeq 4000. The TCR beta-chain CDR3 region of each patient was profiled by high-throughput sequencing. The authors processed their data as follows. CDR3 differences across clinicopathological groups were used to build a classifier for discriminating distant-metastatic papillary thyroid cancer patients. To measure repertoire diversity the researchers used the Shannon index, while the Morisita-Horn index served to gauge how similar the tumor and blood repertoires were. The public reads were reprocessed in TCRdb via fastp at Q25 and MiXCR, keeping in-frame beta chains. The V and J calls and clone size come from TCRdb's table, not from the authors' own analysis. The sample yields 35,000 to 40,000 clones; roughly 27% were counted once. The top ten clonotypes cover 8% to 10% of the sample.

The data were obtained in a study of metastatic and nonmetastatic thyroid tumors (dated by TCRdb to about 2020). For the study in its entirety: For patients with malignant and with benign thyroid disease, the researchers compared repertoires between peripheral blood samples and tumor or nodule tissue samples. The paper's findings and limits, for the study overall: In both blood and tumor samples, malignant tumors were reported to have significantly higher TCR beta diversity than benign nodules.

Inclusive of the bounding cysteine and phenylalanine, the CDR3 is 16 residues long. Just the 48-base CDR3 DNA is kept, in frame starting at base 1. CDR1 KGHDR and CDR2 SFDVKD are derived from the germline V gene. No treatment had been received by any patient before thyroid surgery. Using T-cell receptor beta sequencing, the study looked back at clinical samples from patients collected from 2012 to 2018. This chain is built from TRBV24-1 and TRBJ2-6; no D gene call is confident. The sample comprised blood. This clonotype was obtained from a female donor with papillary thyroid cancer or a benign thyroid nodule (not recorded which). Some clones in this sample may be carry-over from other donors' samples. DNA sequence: TGTGCCACCAGTGATTTGAGCCCCTCTGGTGCCAACTTCCTGACTTTC. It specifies CATSDLSPSGANFLTF.